This TCR beta chain was identified in a study of shared clonotypes between healthy human individuals. Sequencing was performed with immunoSEQ multiplex PCR; in TCRdb, only in-frame clones are kept and a portion is missing. This sample has 2 million to 2.5 million clones, with more than 85% found just once. The study's findings and limits: Sample collection involved blood only; tissue repertoires are likely different. The study drew on few donors, limiting represented genetic and exposure-history diversity. Non-shared clonotypes were found to have lower generation probabilities than the clonotypes that were shared by all four of the sorted-subset donors.

This clone showed up just once. The target antigen is unknown. J gave up 4 bases and V 3 bases, and 5 bases lay outside the gene matches. CDR3 length: 14 residues. CDR1 and CDR2 from the germline V gene are MNHNS and SASEGT. The sequencing sample was made of naive CD4+ T cells from PBMCs. Documented subset: CD45RA+ positively selected. This chain connects TRBV6-1 to TRBJ1-2; TRBD1 matches 7 bases. The sequence came from a young man in good health. Some clones in this sample may be carry-over from other donors' samples. This CDR3 is CASSDGQAFYGYTF. The CDR3 bases are TGTGCCAGCAGTGACGGACAGGCCTTCTATGGCTACACCTTC.